This T cell receptor (beta chain) was identified during a study of Ad26.COV2.S vaccination and SARS-CoV-2 variants. In the study overall: Intramuscular Ad26.COV2.S at 5x10^10 or 1x10^11 viral particles.

Germline values: CDR1 LGHNA, CDR2 YSLEER. The CDR3 length is 20 residues. Trimming took 0 bases from V and 3 from J, leaving 27 bases between them. Whole-study results and caveats: Reported findings describe substantial breadth in spike-specific CD8+ and CD4+ T cell responses following vaccination.

In the case of this clone: Its target is unknown.

Specified treatment: approximately 18 received Ad26.COV2.S at low or high dose, single or two shots; 5 received placebo; per-sample allocation not given. Sampling was performed 63 days after the first vaccine or placebo injection. Sequencing used immunoSEQ multiplex PCR; TCRdb keeps in-frame clones, though not all of them. The table lists about half a million clones, about 88% of them singletons. This sequence joins TRBV4-3 and TRBJ2-7; D possibly corresponds to TRBD1 (6 bases). Sequencing was performed on peripheral blood, taken in a trial of Ad26.COV2.S vaccine versus placebo. The receptor was derived from a person between 18 and 59 years old who received the Ad26.COV2.S COVID-19 vaccine or a placebo. The CDR3 reads CASSQEMFGGLSTRSYEQYF. DNA for the CDR3: TGCGCCAGCAGCCAAGAAATGTTTGGGGGCCTTTCCACTCGTAGCTACGAGCAGTACTTC.